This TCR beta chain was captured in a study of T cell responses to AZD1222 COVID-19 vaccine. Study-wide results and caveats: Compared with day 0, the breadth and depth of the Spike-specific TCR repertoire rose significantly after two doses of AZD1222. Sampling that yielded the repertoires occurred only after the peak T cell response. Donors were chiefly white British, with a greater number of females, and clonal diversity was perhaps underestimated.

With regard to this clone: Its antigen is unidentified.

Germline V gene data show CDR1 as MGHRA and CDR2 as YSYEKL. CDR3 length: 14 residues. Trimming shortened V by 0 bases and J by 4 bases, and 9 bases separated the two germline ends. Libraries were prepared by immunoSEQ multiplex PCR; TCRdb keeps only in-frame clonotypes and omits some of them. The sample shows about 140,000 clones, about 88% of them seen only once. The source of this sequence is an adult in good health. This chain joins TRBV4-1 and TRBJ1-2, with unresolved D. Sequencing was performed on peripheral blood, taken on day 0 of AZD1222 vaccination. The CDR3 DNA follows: TGCGCCAGCAGCCAAGATTTTTACAGCTATGGCTACACCTTC. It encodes CASSQDFYSYGYTF.